This is a list of T cell receptor beta chains from one sample in a study of follicular helper T cells after annual influenza vaccination. Profiling relied on immunoSEQ multiplex PCR, and the TCRdb table lists in-frame clones only, not all of them. The table lists roughly 9,300 clones, approximately 80% of them singletons, with roughly 0.45% in the top ten. The sequencing here drew on CXCR5+ CD38- circulating T follicular helper cells from blood, taken 7 days after influenza vaccination. Source of these receptors: an adult who received the influenza vaccine. Both conserved end residues are part of each CDR3. The D gene is left open where the match is weak. Clone size, where shown, is once, few, many, or a class for clones that have expanded.

v_call	cdr3_length	clone_size	d_call	j_call	cdr3_nt	cdr3_aa
TRBV19	12	NA	TRBD1	TRBJ1-2	TGTGCCAGTAGAAAACAGGGGGGCGGCTACACCTTC	CASRKQGGGYTF
TRBV29-1	12	NA	TRBD1	TRBJ2-7	TGCAGCGTTGGACAGGGAGTGGTCGAGCAGTACTTC	CSVGQGVVEQYF
TRBV29-1	14	NA	TRBD1	TRBJ1-4	TGCAGCGTTGAAGATCCGACAGGGGGCGCGAAACTGTTTTTT	CSVEDPTGGAKLFF
TRBV30	16	few	TRBD1	TRBJ1-6	TGTGCCTGGAGTGGGGGCGGACAGGGAGGGAGCTCACCCCTCCACTTT	CAWSGGGQGGSSPLHF
TRBV18	16	NA	TRBD1	TRBJ1-5	TGTGCCAGCTCACACGGACAGGGGGCGTCTAATCAGCCCCAGCATTTT	CASSHGQGASNQPQHF
TRBV11-2	14	NA	NA	TRBJ1-3	TGTGCCAGCAGTCAGGACACCTTCGGAAACACCATATATTTT	CASSQDTFGNTIYF
TRBV5-1	14	NA	NA	TRBJ1-1	TGCGCCAGCAGCGCGAGCCTGATGAACACTGAAGCTTTCTTT	CASSASLMNTEAFF
TRBV14	12	NA	TRBD2	TRBJ2-3	TGTGCCAGCAGCCAAATGAGCGGGGCGCAGTATTTT	CASSQMSGAQYF
TRBV28	14	NA	NA	TRBJ1-3	TGTGCCAGCCGAGAGGGGGGGGCTGGAAACACCATATATTTT	CASREGGAGNTIYF
TRBV7-8	15	NA	NA	TRBJ2-7	TGTGCCAGCAGCTTAGACTCCCAGAGCTCCTACGAGCAGTACTTC	CASSLDSQSSYEQYF